One T cell receptor beta chain is described in this entry. This clonotype was seen only a few times. No antigen is known for it. The record has no base qualities; no much larger clone is one base away. Cut back by 5 bases and 6 bases, the V and J ends lie 8 bases apart. There are 11 amino acids in the CDR3, from cysteine to phenylalanine inclusive. The retained sequence is limited to the CDR3, 33 bases, with the frame set at the first base. As encoded in the germline V gene, CDR1 is SGHTA while CDR2 is FQGNSA. The sample belongs to a study of T cells in Graves' hyperthyroidism and ophthalmopathy (dated by TCRdb to the late 2010s). The study in broad terms: Peripheral blood samples were taken at the time of initial diagnosis, prior to any treatment. To identify distinguishing TCR V-J signatures, a discovery cohort of 100 patients was used, comprising 43 with Graves' ophthalmopathy and 57 with stable Graves' hyperthyroidism. Prospective prediction of ophthalmopathy was tested in an independent validation cohort of 18 to 20 hyperthyroidism patients and approximately 17 patients who later progressed to ophthalmopathy. The roughly 91 discovery patients were randomly split 7:3 into training and test sets. In addition, the study compared T-cell repertoires in thyroid tissue and in blood from about 6 Graves' hyperthyroidism patients. Following sampling, methimazole starting at 30 mg daily was given to hyperthyroidism patients, and high-dose intravenous methylprednisolone was given to ophthalmopathy patients. TCR Vbeta CDR3 sequencing of 120 to 150 peripheral blood samples (over 40 ophthalmopathy, over 70 hyperthyroidism and approximately 17 progressor patients) is reported in the paper. What the authors observed across the whole study: Most expanded thyroid clonotypes (frequency above 0.001) were also detected in blood, suggesting blood repertoires may reflect thyroid immune responses. In validation, the model predicted progression to ophthalmopathy with approximately 70% sensitivity and roughly 72% specificity, a median of 6.5 months before onset. Sample size was not statistically predetermined, and blinding of investigators to group allocation was not performed. Ophthalmopathy was separated from stable hyperthyroidism by a 13 V-J signature model, with approximately 90% sensitivity and approximately 81% specificity obtained in cross-validation and 80%/75% obtained in testing.

The TCR beta CDR3 regions were amplified from RNA transcripts. For the first round of RT-PCR on the TCR CDR3, the HTBI primer set was used together with the Qiagen OneStep RT-PCR kit. Libraries were constructed in a second round of multiplex PCR, after which size selection and purification were performed. Libraries were sequenced paired-end with 100 bp reads on an Illumina HiSeq2000. The authors processed their data as follows. Raw data were processed with SOAPnuke, discarding reads with adapters, uncalled bases, mean Phred below 15, or no exact constant-primer or identifier match. COPE v1.2.5 was used to merge high-quality paired reads, and clonotypes were defined as unique nucleotide sequences. MiTCR v1.1 was used to align the clonotypes against IMGT TRBV, TRBD and TRBJ reference segments. The analysis included only V-J combinations with a frequency above 0.0001, which together covered over 98% of the repertoires. The TCS score was defined as the ratio of F50 (clonal expansion) to E x V (chaos), calculated using BLOSUM62-based TCRdist between CDR3 peptides within each V-J. Welch's t-statistics and random forest reduced 500 to 650 V-J features to some 14, which were used in a naive Bayes classifier (R e1071). Starting from the raw public reads, TCRdb applied fastp trimming at Q25, assembled clones with MiXCR and retained in-frame beta chains. Rows with one shared CDR3 protein collapse into an entry with the most common genes and DNA. It is TCRdb's table, rather than the study itself, that gives the V and J calls and clone size. Within this sample are about 350,000 distinct CDR3 sequences, with roughly 18% of them counted one time only. The ten largest clonotypes hold around 15% of the sample.

In the ophthalmopathy patients, disease was moderately to severely active, with a Clinical Activity Score of 3 or more, a NOSPECS grade of 4 or more, and a duration of less than 3 months. Patients with uncontrolled infections, other autoimmune diseases, pregnancy or lactation were excluded. Diagnoses were established on the basis of clinical symptoms, serum thyroxine and TRAb, thyroid ultrasound, and orbital computed tomography. PBMCs were isolated from about 9.2 ml of fresh peripheral blood by Ficoll-Paque density gradient centrifugation. Total RNA was extracted with Trizol reagent, and quality was checked on an Agilent 2100 Bioanalyzer.

The rearrangement joined TRBV7-2 to TRBJ2-7, with the D gene call left open. This clonotype was sampled from a woman between 40 and 50 years old with Graves' ophthalmopathy. Sequencing was performed on blood. For the CDR3, the sequence is CASSPASEQYF. The nucleotide sequence is given as TGTGCCAGCAGCCCAGCGAGCGAGCAGTACTTC.